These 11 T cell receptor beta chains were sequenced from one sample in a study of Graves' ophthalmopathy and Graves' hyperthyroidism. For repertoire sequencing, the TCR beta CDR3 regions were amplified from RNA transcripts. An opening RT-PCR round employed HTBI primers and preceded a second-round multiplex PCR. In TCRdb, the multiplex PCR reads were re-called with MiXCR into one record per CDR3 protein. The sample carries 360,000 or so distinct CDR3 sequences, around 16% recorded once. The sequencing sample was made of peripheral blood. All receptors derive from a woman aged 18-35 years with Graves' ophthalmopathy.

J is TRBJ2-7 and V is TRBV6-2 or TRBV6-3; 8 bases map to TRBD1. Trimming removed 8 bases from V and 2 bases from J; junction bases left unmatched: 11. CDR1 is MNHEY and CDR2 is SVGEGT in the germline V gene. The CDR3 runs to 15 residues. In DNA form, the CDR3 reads TGTGCCAGCGTACACCGGGACAGGCTTACCTACGAGCAGTACTTC. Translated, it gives CASVHRDRLTYEQYF.

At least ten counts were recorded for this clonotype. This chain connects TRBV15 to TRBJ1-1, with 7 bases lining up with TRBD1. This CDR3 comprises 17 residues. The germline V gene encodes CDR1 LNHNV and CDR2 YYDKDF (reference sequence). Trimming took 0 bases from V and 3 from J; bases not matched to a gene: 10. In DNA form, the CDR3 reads TGTGCCACCAGCAGAGAGGTTCACAGGGGACTTCACACTGAAGCTTTCTTT. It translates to CATSREVHRGLHTEAFF.

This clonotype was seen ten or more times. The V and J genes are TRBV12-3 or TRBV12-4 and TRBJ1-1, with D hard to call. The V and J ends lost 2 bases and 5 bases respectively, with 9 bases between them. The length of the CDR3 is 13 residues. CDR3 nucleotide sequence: TGTGCCAGCAGTTTAAGGGAGGGAACTGAAGCTTTCTTT. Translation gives CASSLREGTEAFF.

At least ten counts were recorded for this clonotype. CDR3 in amino acids: CASRTLRGDTEAFF. CDR3 nucleotides: TGCGCCAGCAGGACTCTCAGGGGTGACACTGAAGCTTTCTTT. The gene calls are TRBV5-1 and TRBJ1-1, with D possibly being TRBD1 (6 bases). The CDR3 extends over 14 amino acids. The V end lost 5 bases, the J end lost 3 bases, and 14 bases lay between the germline ends. Germline CDR1 reads SGHRS; CDR2 reads YFSETQ.

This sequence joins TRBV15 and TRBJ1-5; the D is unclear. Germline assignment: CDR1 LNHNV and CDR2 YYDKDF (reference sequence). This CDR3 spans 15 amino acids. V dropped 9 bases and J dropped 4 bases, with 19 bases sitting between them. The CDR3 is CATRRAPGGNQPQHF. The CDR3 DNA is TGTGCCACGAGGCGGGCCCCGGGCGGGAATCAGCCCCAGCATTTT.

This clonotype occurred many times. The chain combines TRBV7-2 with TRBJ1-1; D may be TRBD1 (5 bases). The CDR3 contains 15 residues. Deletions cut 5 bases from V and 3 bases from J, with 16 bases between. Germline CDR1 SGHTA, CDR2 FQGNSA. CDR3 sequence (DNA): TGTGCCAGCAGCCCCAAGGGGCACGAGTACACTGAAGCTTTCTTT. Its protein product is CASSPKGHEYTEAFF.

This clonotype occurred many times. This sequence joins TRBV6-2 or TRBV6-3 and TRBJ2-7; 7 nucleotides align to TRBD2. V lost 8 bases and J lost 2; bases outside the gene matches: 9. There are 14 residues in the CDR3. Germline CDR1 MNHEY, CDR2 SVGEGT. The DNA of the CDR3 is TGTGCCAGCCTAAGGCGAGCGGGGACCTACGAGCAGTACTTC. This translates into CASLRRAGTYEQYF.

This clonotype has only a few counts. Here the CDR3 reads CASRGGGTTGATGLQETQYF. The CDR3 DNA sequence: TGTGCCAGCAGGGGGGGAGGGACTACCGGGGCTACGGGGCTACAAGAGACCCAGTACTTC. The chain couples TRBV7-2 to TRBJ2-5; 7 bases map to TRBD2. V lost 6 bases to trimming and J lost 2 bases; unmatched junction nucleotides: 24. This CDR3 contains 20 residues. From germline, CDR1 is SGHTA and CDR2 FQGNSA.

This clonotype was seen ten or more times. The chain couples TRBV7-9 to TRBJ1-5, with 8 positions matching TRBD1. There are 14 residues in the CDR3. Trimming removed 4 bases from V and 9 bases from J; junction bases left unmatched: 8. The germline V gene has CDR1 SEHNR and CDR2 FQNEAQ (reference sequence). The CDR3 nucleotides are TGTGCCAGCAGCTACACAGGGGGGTCCGGGCCCCAGCATTTT. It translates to CASSYTGGSGPQHF.

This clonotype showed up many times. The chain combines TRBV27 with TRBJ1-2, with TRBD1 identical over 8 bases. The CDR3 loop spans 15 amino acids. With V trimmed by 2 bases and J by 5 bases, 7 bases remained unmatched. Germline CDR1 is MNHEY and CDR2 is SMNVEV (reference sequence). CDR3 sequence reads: CASSLKAGGGYGYTF. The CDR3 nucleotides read TGTGCCAGCAGTTTAAAGGCAGGGGGCGGTTATGGCTACACCTTC.

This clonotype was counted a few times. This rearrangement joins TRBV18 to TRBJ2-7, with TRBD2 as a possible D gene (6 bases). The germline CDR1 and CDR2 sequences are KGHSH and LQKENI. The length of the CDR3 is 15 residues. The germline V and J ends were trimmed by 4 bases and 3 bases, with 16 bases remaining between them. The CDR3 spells CASSLPGLLSYEQYF. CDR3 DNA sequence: TGTGCCAGCTCACTTCCGGGACTCCTAAGCTACGAGCAGTACTTC.